What follows is one T cell receptor beta chain and its context. Antigen: not known. This CDR3 spans 17 amino acids. The germline V gene encodes CDR1 KGHDR and CDR2 SFDVKD. The V and J ends lost 3 bases and 0 bases respectively, with 13 bases between them. The table came from immunoSEQ multiplex PCR; TCRdb's copy has only in-frame clones and leaves some out. The sample consists of around 70,000 clones, 86% of them appearing once. This entry belongs to a study of T cell responses to AZD1222 COVID-19 vaccine. Whole-study results and caveats: The breadth and depth of Spike-specific TCRs increased once two AZD1222 doses had been given. Baseline testing showed seropositivity in only six AZD1222 recipients. Vaccine-associated CD4 TCRs spanned spike, dominant at 160-218 and 743-854. The donors showed a predominance of white British ancestry and of females, with possible underestimation of clonal diversity.

This clonotype was sampled from an adult in good health. Source: peripheral blood, taken on day 0 of AZD1222 vaccination. J is TRBJ2-2 and V is TRBV24-1; D is unresolved. The CDR3 spells CATSDSWSTANTGELFF. CDR3 coding DNA: TGTGCCACCAGTGATAGTTGGTCGACTGCGAACACCGGGGAGCTGTTTTTT.